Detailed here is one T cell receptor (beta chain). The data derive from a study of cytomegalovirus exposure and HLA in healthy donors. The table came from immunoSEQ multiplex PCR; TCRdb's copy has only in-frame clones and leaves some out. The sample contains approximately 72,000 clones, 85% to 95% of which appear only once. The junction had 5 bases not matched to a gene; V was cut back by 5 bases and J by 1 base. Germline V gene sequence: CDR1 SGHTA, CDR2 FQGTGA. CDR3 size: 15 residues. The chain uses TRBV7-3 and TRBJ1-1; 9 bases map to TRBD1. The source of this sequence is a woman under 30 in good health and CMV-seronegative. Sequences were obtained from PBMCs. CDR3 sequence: CASSLNRGRNTEAFF. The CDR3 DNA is TGTGCCAGCAGCCTCAACAGGGGGCGGAACACTGAAGCTTTCTTT.